The 27 T cell receptor beta chains below come from one sample, sequenced in a study of cytomegalovirus exposure and HLA in healthy donors (dated by TCRdb to about 2017). Library construction relied on the immunoSEQ multiplex PCR assay. Imported from immuneACCESS, the table was reduced by TCRdb to in-frame sequences with V and J called. These copies leave out some clones; in studies compared against another copy, an unresolved V gene accounts for under half, and the cause of the remainder is not known. This sample is represented by 200,000 or so clones; roughly 80% of them were singletons. Of the sample, over 5.5% is held by the ten largest clones. The sample was PBMCs. The receptor set was obtained from a man in his late teens or twenties in good health and CMV-seropositive.

The V and J genes are TRBV2 and TRBJ1-2; possibly TRBD1 for D (5 bases). The CDR3 sequence is 16 residues long. The V end lost 5 bases, the J end lost 1 base, and 17 bases lay between the germline ends. The germline CDR1 and CDR2 sequences are SNHLY and FYNNEI. This CDR3 is CASSTSGTALNYGYTF. The CDR3 DNA reads as TGTGCCAGCAGTACTTCCGGGACTGCCCTTAACTATGGCTACACCTTC.

The chain links TRBV9 to TRBJ2-7; 12 nucleotides agree with TRBD2. V trimming: 0 bases; J trimming: 4 bases; junction bases outside the gene matches: 2. Looked up from germline, CDR1 is SGDLS and CDR2 is YYNGEE. CDR3 size: 15 residues. The CDR3 sequence is CASSVGTSGIYEQYF. The CDR3 DNA reads as TGTGCCAGCAGCGTAGGGACTAGCGGGATATACGAGCAGTACTTC. The full variable domain, with the rest looked up from reference TRBV9 and TRBJ2-7, is DSGVTQTPKHLITATGQRVTLRCSPRSGDLSVYWYQQSLDQGLQFLIQYYNGEERAKGNILERFSAQQFPDLHSELNLSSLELGDSALYFCASSVGTSGIYEQYFGPGTRLTVT.

The V gene is TRBV6-1, the J gene TRBJ2-5; D remains ambiguous. Trimming took 2 bases from V and 5 from J, leaving 24 bases between them. CDR1 is MNHNS and CDR2 is SASEGT in the germline V gene. The CDR3 is 18 residues long. The CDR3 spells CASSEWVFVTAARETQYF. The CDR3 nucleotides are TGTGCCAGCAGTGAATGGGTCTTCGTAACGGCGGCCCGTGAGACCCAGTACTTC.

This sequence joins TRBV6-5 and TRBJ1-5, with D possibly being TRBD1 (5 bases). CDR3 size: 14 residues. Trimming left V 7 bases short and J 4 bases short, with 14 bases between. Germline assignment: CDR1 MNHEY and CDR2 SVGAGI. The CDR3: CASTPGGGNQPQHF. The CDR3 nucleotides are TGTGCCAGCACCCCGGGGGGTGGGAATCAGCCCCAGCATTTT.

The V call is TRBV9, the J call TRBJ2-7, with D perhaps TRBD2 (6 bases). Trimming left V 1 base short and J 3 bases short, with 14 bases between. The CDR3 extends over 15 amino acids. Germline CDR1 and CDR2: SGDLS and YYNGEE. The CDR3 loop reads CASSVSPSEYYEQYF. The CDR3 DNA follows: TGTGCCAGCAGCGTATCCCCTAGCGAATACTACGAGCAGTACTTC.

This sequence joins TRBV7-2 and TRBJ2-3; 8 bases are a match to TRBD2. Trimming removed 6 bases from V and 0 bases from J; junction bases left unmatched: 8. The CDR3 runs to 16 residues. Per the germline V gene, CDR1 is SGHTA and CDR2 is FQGNSA. This CDR3 is CASREVGTSSTDTQYF. The CDR3 DNA reads TGTGCCAGCAGGGAAGTCGGGACTAGTAGCACAGATACGCAGTATTTT.

V usage is TRBV30 and J usage is TRBJ1-5; the D is unclear. The CDR3 extends over 13 amino acids. Between the trimmed V and J ends, which lost 4 bases and 5 bases, there was a span of 12 bases. From germline, CDR1 is GTSNPN and CDR2 SVGIG (reference sequence). In DNA form, the CDR3 reads TGTGCCTGGACCGCAGGAGGAGATCAGCCCCAGCATTTT. It translates to CAWTAGGDQPQHF.

This clone was observed a few times. The chain recombines TRBV27 with TRBJ2-7; no definite D call. The CDR3 consists of 14 residues. Germline CDR1 MNHEY, CDR2 SMNVEV (reference sequence). Trimming took off 5 bases at V and 2 bases at J, with 13 bases between the two ends. The CDR3 region is CASSPRMGPYEQYF. The CDR3 DNA reads TGTGCCAGCAGTCCCCGTATGGGCCCCTACGAGCAGTACTTC.

V gene TRBV19 combines with J gene TRBJ2-7, with TRBD2 matching over 11 bases. V trimming: 5 bases; J trimming: 5 bases; junction bases outside the gene matches: 8. Germline CDR1 and CDR2: LNHDA and SQIVND (reference sequence). The CDR3 has 15 residues. The CDR3 sequence is CASSAASGRFHEQYF. As DNA, the CDR3 is TGTGCCAGTAGTGCGGCTAGCGGGAGGTTCCACGAGCAGTACTTC.

In DNA, the CDR3 is TGTGCCAGCAGCGTAGGGGTGAGGAGGGCTCAAGAGACCCAGTACTTC. It yields the protein CASSVGVRRAQETQYF. The chain joins TRBV9 to TRBJ2-5, with D possibly being TRBD2 (6 bases). V gave up 0 bases and J gave up 2 bases, with 14 bases separating them. The CDR3 consists of 16 residues. From germline, CDR1 is SGDLS and CDR2 YYNGEE.

The chain uses TRBV19 and TRBJ2-1, with TRBD2 matching 11 bases. V trimming: 2 bases; J trimming: 7 bases; junction bases outside the gene matches: 4. Germline V gene sequence: CDR1 LNHDA, CDR2 SQIVND (reference sequence). The CDR3 covers 15 residues. DNA for the CDR3: TGTGCCAGTAGTATAATAGCGGGAGGGCAGAATGAGCAGTTCTTC. The encoded protein is CASSIIAGGQNEQFF.

This chain links TRBV6-5 with TRBJ2-1; possibly TRBD1 for D (6 bases). The CDR3 sequence is 15 residues long. Germline lookup yields CDR1 MNHEY and CDR2 SVGAGI. V was clipped by 6 bases and J by 5 bases, with 17 bases between them. CDR3 DNA: TGTGCCAGCAGGTACGACCACAGGGCCGACAATGAGCAGTTCTTC. It encodes CASRYDHRADNEQFF.

This clone was seen a single time. This chain joins TRBV2 and TRBJ2-1; 8 nucleotides line up with TRBD2. Germline trimming cut 7 bases from V and 7 bases from J; bases unmatched to any gene: 15. The CDR3 length is 16 residues. Per germline, CDR1 SNHLY and CDR2 FYNNEI. In DNA form, the CDR3 reads TGTGCCAGCAACGACACCCCGGGACTAGGGGGGAATGAGCAGTTCTTC. This sequence encodes CASNDTPGLGGNEQFF.

This rearrangement joins TRBV29-1 to TRBJ1-2; D not resolved. With 0 bases removed from V and 7 bases from J, the gap between germline ends came to 9 bases. From germline, CDR1 is SQVTM and CDR2 ANQGSEA. CDR3 length: 12 residues. For the CDR3, the DNA is TGCAGCGTTGAAGATCAGCGCGGTGGCTACACCTTC. Its protein is CSVEDQRGGYTF.

The chain is built from TRBV27 and TRBJ1-2; D unresolved. The germline CDR1 and CDR2 sequences are MNHEY and SMNVEV (reference sequence). This CDR3 region has 15 residues. The germline V and J ends were trimmed by 0 bases and 4 bases, with 12 bases remaining between them. CDR3 in amino acids: CASSLSTPAVYGYTF. CDR3 in DNA: TGTGCCAGCAGTTTATCGACCCCAGCGGTCTATGGCTACACCTTC.

The chain is built from TRBV9 and TRBJ2-1; 8 positions match TRBD1. From germline, CDR1 is SGDLS and CDR2 YYNGEE. This CDR3 spans 13 amino acids. Trimming at V came to 7 bases and at J to 7 bases, leaving 7 bases not matched to a gene. DNA of the CDR3: TGTGCCAGCCAAGGACAGGGAGAAAATGAGCAGTTCTTC. It encodes CASQGQGENEQFF. The full variable domain, rest sourced from reference TRBV9 and TRBJ2-1, is DSGVTQTPKHLITATGQRVTLRCSPRSGDLSVYWYQQSLDQGLQFLIQYYNGEERAKGNILERFSAQQFPDLHSELNLSSLELGDSALYFCASQGQGENEQFFGPGTRLTVL.

The chain recombines TRBV6-6 with TRBJ2-2, with TRBD2 matching 11 bases. The CDR3 sequence is 16 residues long. Germline V lookup: CDR1 MNHNY, CDR2 SVGAGI (reference sequence). With 5 bases clipped from V and 5 bases from J, the junction kept 7 bases outside the gene matches. The CDR3 coding sequence is TGTGCCAGCAGTGGCACTAGCGGGAGTCTAACCGGGGAGCTGTTTTTT. Protein: CASSGTSGSLTGELFF.

The sample holds one count of this clone. The rearrangement links TRBV15 to TRBJ1-2; tentatively, D is TRBD1 (5 bases). The V gene lost 0 bases and the J gene lost 6 bases, with 17 bases spanning the gap. The CDR3 has 16 residues. CDR1 is LNHNV and CDR2 is YYDKDF in the germline V gene (reference sequence). For the CDR3, the DNA is TGTGCCACCAGCAGAGATAGGGCAGGGCGAAAGGATGGCTACACCTTC. Translated: CATSRDRAGRKDGYTF.

The CDR3, as DNA: TGTGCCAGCAGGCGGGGCGGGGGCGGACACACAGATACGCAGTATTTT. Amino acid sequence: CASRRGGGGHTDTQYF. The gene calls are TRBV7-9 and TRBJ2-3; maybe TRBD2 (7 bases). This CDR3 has 16 amino acids. Deletions cut 6 bases from V and 2 bases from J, with 18 bases between. Per germline, CDR1 SEHNR and CDR2 FQNEAQ (reference sequence).

This clone was recorded a few times. The chain uses TRBV4-2 and TRBJ2-5; unclear D gene. In germline, CDR1 is LGHNA, CDR2 YNFKEQ. V lost 0 bases and J 5 bases, leaving 7 bases between the germline ends. The CDR3 extends over 13 amino acids. The CDR3 reads CASSQETEETQYF. The DNA for the CDR3 is TGTGCCAGCAGCCAAGAAACGGAGGAGACCCAGTACTTC.

Concerning this clone itself: Within the sample, other DNA sequences also encode this same CDR3. V and J are TRBV7-2 and TRBJ1-5; D remains ambiguous. The CDR3 consists of 12 residues. Per germline, CDR1 SGHTA and CDR2 FQGNSA. V gave up 4 bases and J gave up 4 bases, with 5 bases separating them. The CDR3 loop reads CASSSVNQPQHF. The CDR3 DNA reads TGTGCCAGCAGCTCAGTTAATCAGCCCCAGCATTTT. The whole variable domain, remainder taken from reference TRBV7-2 and TRBJ1-5, is GAGVSQSPSNKVTEKGKDVELRCDPISGHTALYWYRQSLGQGLEFLIYFQGNSAPDKSGLPSDRFSAERTGGSVSTLTIQRTQQEDSAVYLCASSSVNQPQHFGDGTRLSIL.

The gene calls are TRBV4-2 and TRBJ2-3; 9 nucleotides align to TRBD2. This CDR3 has 16 residues. Looked up from germline, CDR1 is LGHNA and CDR2 is YNFKEQ. After removal of 0 bases from V and 4 bases from J, the junction contained 5 bases not matched to a gene. The CDR3 region has the DNA TGTGCCAGCAGCCAAGACCTAGCGGGATTGTCAGATACGCAGTATTTT. Translated: CASSQDLAGLSDTQYF.

This clone was recorded a few times. The J gene is TRBJ1-1, the V gene TRBV19, with D unresolved. This CDR3 has 13 residues. V was shortened by 9 bases and J by 2 bases, with 13 bases between the two germline ends. Per the germline V gene, CDR1 is LNHDA and CDR2 is SQIVND (reference sequence). The CDR3 loop reads CASNNRHNTEAFF. In DNA form, the CDR3 reads TGTGCCAGCAACAATCGACATAACACTGAAGCTTTCTTT. Variable domain in full (rest from reference TRBV19 and TRBJ1-1): DGGITQSPKYLFRKEGQNVTLSCEQNLNHDAMYWYRQDPGQGLRLIYYSQIVNDFQKGDIAEGYSVSREKKESFPLTVTSAQKNPTAFYLCASNNRHNTEAFFGQGTRLTVV.

This chain connects TRBV21-1 to TRBJ1-2; the D segment call TRBD1 is taken from the table without a DNA check. TRBV21-1 is designated a pseudogene. The CDR3 is 16 residues long. CDR3 DNA: TGTGCCAGCAGCAAAGGGGAAGGGGGCCTTAACTATGGCTACACCTTC. This gives the protein CASSKGEGGLNYGYTF.

J is TRBJ2-5 and V is TRBV6-5; 12 bases align to TRBD2. Germline CDR1 reads MNHEY; CDR2 reads SVGAGI. The CDR3 is 15 residues long. V lost 5 bases, J lost 9 bases, and 10 bases stayed unmatched. CDR3 residues: CASSLTSGGRGAQYF. The CDR3 DNA reads TGTGCCAGCAGTCTTACTAGCGGGGGGCGCGGGGCCCAGTACTTC.

V gene TRBV7-8 combines with J gene TRBJ2-1; D is perhaps TRBD2 (6 bases). V lost 0 bases to trimming and J lost 5 bases, with 23 bases between them. This CDR3 has 19 residues. Germline V gene sequence: CDR1 SGHVS, CDR2 FQNEAQ. The DNA for the CDR3 is TGTGCCAGCAGCTTAGCGCGAAGTGTAGGACCTGGGAGGCACAATGAGCAGTTCTTC. Translation: CASSLARSVGPGRHNEQFF. Together with reference TRBV7-8 and TRBJ2-1, the CDR3 gives the full variable domain: GAGVSQSPRYKVAKRGQDVALRCDPISGHVSLFWYQQALGQGPEFLTYFQNEAQLDKSGLPSDRFFAERPEGSVSTLKIQRTQQEDSAVYLCASSLARSVGPGRHNEQFFGPGTRLTVL.

This clone was detected only a few times. This sequence joins TRBV19 and TRBJ1-5; D gene unclear. Deletions cut 0 bases from V and 10 bases from J, with 13 bases between. From germline, CDR1 is LNHDA and CDR2 SQIVND (reference sequence). CDR3 length equals 14 residues. CDR3 sequence (DNA): TGTGCCAGTAGTATAGATGACGCCTCGGGACCCCAGCATTTT. Translating it yields CASSIDDASGPQHF.